A single sample gave rise to the 21 T cell receptor beta chains below, sequenced in a study of control samples from healthy donors and cancer patients. TCRdb's table, derived via immunoSEQ multiplex PCR, lists solely in-frame clones and lacks some. The sample yields over 110,000 clones, just under 95% seen once. Source material: blood. These receptors all come from a man aged 25-45 years in good health.

This clone was found once. This chain joins TRBV10-3 and TRBJ2-6, with D maybe TRBD1 (5 bases). Deletions cut 7 bases from V and 2 bases from J, with 9 bases between. The CDR3 length is 14 residues. Germline lookup yields CDR1 ENHRY and CDR2 SYGVKD. This CDR3 reads CAIKEGAGANVLTF. CDR3 nucleotides: TGTGCCATCAAAGAAGGGGCTGGGGCCAACGTCCTGACTTTC.

V is TRBV11-3 and J is TRBJ2-2; tentatively, D is TRBD1 or TRBD2 (6 bases each). The CDR3 consists of 16 residues. Germline CDR1 reads SGHNT; CDR2 reads YENEEA. Trimming left V 2 bases short and J 6 bases short, with 16 bases between. In nucleotides, the CDR3 is TGTGCCAGCAGCTTAACGGGGGCCGAGAGAGCCGGGGAGCTGTTTTTT. Translation gives CASSLTGAERAGELFF.

CDR3 nucleotides: TGTGCCAGCAGTCCTGAACTAGGTTACAATGAGCAGTTCTTC. It translates to CASSPELGYNEQFF. The chain joins TRBV28 to TRBJ2-1; weak D call: TRBD2 (5 bases). Trimming removed 5 bases at V and 4 bases at J, with 12 bases between. CDR1 and CDR2 (germline): MDHEN, SYDVKM. The CDR3 runs to 14 residues.

This sequence joins TRBV6-1 and TRBJ2-1; 8 nucleotides line up with TRBD2. The CDR3 loop spans 16 amino acids. Germline-derived CDR1 and CDR2 are MNHNS and SASEGT. Trimming removed 2 bases from V and 2 bases from J; junction bases left unmatched: 5. The CDR3 loop is CASSEHSGNPYNEQFF. CDR3 nucleotide sequence: TGTGCCAGCAGTGAACATAGCGGGAACCCCTACAATGAGCAGTTCTTC.

V gene TRBV4-2 combines with J gene TRBJ2-7; 8 bases agree with TRBD2. Losses at the gene ends were 2 bases for V and 3 bases for J; bases not matched to a gene: 9. CDR1 and CDR2 (germline): LGHNA, YNFKEQ. The CDR3 has 16 amino acids. CDR3 sequence reads: CASSQNVREGFYEQYF. Here the CDR3 DNA reads TGTGCCAGCAGCCAAAACGTTCGGGAGGGATTCTACGAGCAGTACTTC.

The chain uses TRBV2 and TRBJ1-6; no clear D gene. CDR3 length equals 15 residues. V dropped 6 bases and J dropped 4 bases, with 13 bases sitting between them. The V gene's germline CDR1 is SNHLY and CDR2 FYNNEI. CDR3 amino acids: CASSFAADYNSPLHF. CDR3 coding DNA: TGTGCCAGCAGCTTTGCGGCGGATTATAATTCACCCCTCCACTTT.

The chain links TRBV19 to TRBJ2-7; D is unclear. The length of the CDR3 is 14 residues. Per germline, CDR1 LNHDA and CDR2 SQIVND (reference sequence). V gave up 10 bases and J gave up 0 bases, with 16 bases separating them. The CDR3 reads CATSTRANSYEQYF. The CDR3, as DNA: TGTGCCACCTCTACTCGGGCGAACTCCTACGAGCAGTACTTC. The entire variable domain, with the rest obtained from reference TRBV19 and TRBJ2-7, is as follows: DGGITQSPKYLFRKEGQNVTLSCEQNLNHDAMYWYRQDPGQGLRLIYYSQIVNDFQKGDIAEGYSVSREKKESFPLTVTSAQKNPTAFYLCATSTRANSYEQYFGPGTRLTVT.

The genes are TRBV28 and TRBJ1-2; D is uncertain. The CDR3 has 13 residues. Trimming left V 1 base short and J 7 bases short, with 10 bases between. The germline V gene has CDR1 MDHEN and CDR2 SYDVKM. CDR3 amino acids: CASSLFLRAGYTF. As DNA, the CDR3 is TGTGCCAGCAGTTTATTTTTGAGGGCTGGCTACACCTTC.

This chain connects TRBV9 to TRBJ1-6, with D perhaps TRBD1 (6 bases). Germline loops: CDR1 SGDLS, CDR2 YYNGEE. The V gene lost 3 bases and the J gene lost 8 bases, with 15 bases spanning the gap. The CDR3 runs to 15 residues. The CDR3 reads CASSGLGQSYSPLHF. The CDR3 DNA follows: TGTGCCAGCAGCGGACTTGGACAGTCCTATTCACCCCTCCACTTT.

This chain uses TRBV7-2 with TRBJ2-5, with TRBD2 identical over 7 bases. CDR1 SGHTA and CDR2 FQGNSA come from the germline V gene. J gave up 5 bases and V 0 bases, and 6 bases lay outside the gene matches. This CDR3 is built from 15 residues. The CDR3 nucleotides are TGTGCCAGCAGCTTAGCGGGAGGGCCCGGGGAGACCCAGTACTTC. Protein product: CASSLAGGPGETQYF.

The chain is built from TRBV10-1 and TRBJ2-3; D is uncertain. V gave up 4 bases and J gave up 8 bases, with 7 bases separating them. CDR3 length: 11 amino acids. Germline CDR1 is WNHNN and CDR2 is SYGVQD (reference sequence). CDR3 residues: CASSVSSTQYF. CDR3 bases: TGCGCCAGCAGTGTTAGTTCTACGCAGTATTTT.

This chain uses TRBV28 with TRBJ2-5, with 12 bases aligning to TRBD2. The CDR3 totals 15 residues. CDR1 and CDR2 from the germline V gene are MDHEN and SYDVKM. V shed 6 bases, J shed 4 bases, and the junction held 6 bases outside the gene matches. CDR3 nucleotide sequence: TGTGCCAGCAGACCTCTGGGACTAGCGGGAGAGACCCAGTACTTC. It encodes CASRPLGLAGETQYF.

The chain links TRBV12-3 or TRBV12-4 to TRBJ1-4; perhaps TRBD1 as D (5 bases). Deletions cut 8 bases from V and 8 bases from J, with 15 bases between. This CDR3 region has 13 residues. CDR3 nucleotides: TGTGCCAGCGAACGTCCGGGGACCGAAAAACTGTTTTTT. It is translated as CASERPGTEKLFF.

The chain couples TRBV5-1 to TRBJ1-2; no reliable D call. V was cut by 5 bases and J by 2 bases, with 10 bases left in between. The CDR3 consists of 13 residues. The V gene's germline CDR1 is SGHRS and CDR2 YFSETQ. CDR3 amino acids: CASSLEKNYGYTF. In DNA form, the CDR3 reads TGCGCCAGCAGTCTAGAGAAAAACTATGGCTACACCTTC. The full variable domain, completed using reference TRBV5-1 and TRBJ1-2, is KAGVTQTPRYLIKTRGQQVTLSCSPISGHRSVSWYQQTPGQGLQFLFEYFSETQRNKGNFPGRFSGRQFSNSRSEMNVSTLELGDSALYLCASSLEKNYGYTFGSGTRLTVV.

The chain recombines TRBV11-2 with TRBJ2-7; D tentatively reads TRBD1 or TRBD2 (5 bases each). V lost 0 bases to trimming and J lost 4 bases, with 10 bases between them. Germline-derived CDR1 and CDR2 are SGHAT and FQNNGV. This CDR3 is built from 14 residues. Written as DNA, the CDR3 is TGTGCCAGCAGCTTAGATCGAGGGACGTACGAGCAGTACTTC. Residues: CASSLDRGTYEQYF. Variable domain in full (rest from reference TRBV11-2 and TRBJ2-7): EAGVAQSPRYKIIEKRQSVAFWCNPISGHATLYWYQQILGQGPKLLIQFQNNGVVDDSQLPKDRFSAERLKGVDSTLKIQPAKLEDSAVYLCASSLDRGTYEQYFGPGTRLTVT.

The chain carries TRBV19 and TRBJ1-5; 7 positions agree with TRBD1. CDR3 length: 13 residues. The V segment lost 6 bases and the J segment 5 bases; nucleotides outside the gene matches: 4. The germline V gene has CDR1 LNHDA and CDR2 SQIVND (reference sequence). The CDR3 DNA reads as TGTGCCAGTAGCCGAGGACAGGATCAGCCCCAGCATTTT. It translates to CASSRGQDQPQHF.

The V and J genes are TRBV29-1 and TRBJ2-1; perhaps TRBD2 as D (5 bases). This CDR3 contains 16 residues. V dropped 6 bases and J dropped 4 bases, with 22 bases sitting between them. Per germline, CDR1 SQVTM and CDR2 ANQGSEA. The CDR3 nucleotides are TGCAGCGTCGAAACAACCGGGATCCGGAGGTACAATGAGCAGTTCTTC. Its translation is CSVETTGIRRYNEQFF.

The chain is built from TRBV28 and TRBJ2-6; 10 nucleotides agree with TRBD1. With 4 bases clipped from V and 4 bases from J, the junction kept 13 bases outside the gene matches. There are 19 residues in the CDR3. The germline V gene encodes CDR1 MDHEN and CDR2 SYDVKM. The CDR3 region has the DNA TGTGCCAGCAGTTATAAAGGCCCGGGACAGGGGTCAGGGGCCAACGTCCTGACTTTC. Translation: CASSYKGPGQGSGANVLTF.

J is TRBJ2-7 and V is TRBV19; D is perhaps TRBD1 (6 bases). This CDR3 has 16 amino acids. Looked up from germline, CDR1 is LNHDA and CDR2 is SQIVND (reference sequence). The V gene lost 5 bases and the J gene lost 9 bases, with 26 bases spanning the gap. This CDR3 is CASSLLPGTPEPGQYF. As DNA, the CDR3 is TGTGCCAGTAGTCTCTTACCGGGGACACCCGAGCCGGGGCAGTACTTC.

The rearrangement uses TRBV7-3 and TRBJ2-1; 8 bases agree with TRBD2. The CDR3 extends over 12 amino acids. Germline CDR1 reads SGHTA; CDR2 reads FQGTGA. V gave up 2 bases and J gave up 9 bases; unmatched junction bases: 0. The CDR3 loop reads CASSLAGGEQFF. CDR3 nucleotide sequence: TGTGCCAGCAGCTTAGCGGGAGGTGAGCAGTTCTTC.

This chain joins TRBV7-8 and TRBJ2-3, with a possible D match to TRBD2 (5 bases). The CDR3 runs 16 residues. Germline V gene sequence: CDR1 SGHVS, CDR2 FQNEAQ. Trimming took off 5 bases at V and 0 bases at J, with 15 bases between the two ends. CDR3 protein: CASSLLDSGSTDTQYF. The CDR3 coding sequence is TGTGCCAGCAGCCTACTAGATTCCGGAAGCACAGATACGCAGTATTTT.